The next 28 T cell receptor beta chains were all read from a single sample in a study of immune cell composition in non-small cell lung cancer. Only in-frame clones appear in the TCRdb table, and some are missing; sequencing was by immunoSEQ multiplex PCR. The profile shows some 2,500 clones, about 76% of them singletons. Sequencing used lung tumor tissue. The origin of the receptors is a human donor with non-small cell lung cancer.

V is TRBV15 and J is TRBJ1-1, with D uncertain. Trimming took off 1 base at V and 1 base at J, with 10 bases between the two ends. Germline CDR1 and CDR2: LNHNV and YYDKDF (reference sequence). The CDR3 totals 15 residues. DNA for the CDR3: TGTGCCACCAGCAGAGGTGCGGCGCAGAACACTGAAGCTTTCTTT. This encodes CATSRGAAQNTEAFF.

The rearrangement uses TRBV6-1 and TRBJ1-6; maybe TRBD1 (6 bases). Trimming stripped 2 bases from V and 10 bases from J, with 12 bases between. The CDR3 covers 14 residues. CDR1 MNHNS and CDR2 SASEGT come from the germline V gene. CDR3 sequence: CASSEFIGGSPLHF. The CDR3 coding sequence is TGTGCCAGCAGTGAATTTATTGGGGGCTCACCCCTCCACTTT.

The CDR3 nucleotides are TGCGCCAGCAGCCAAGCCGGGACGGAGGGAGAGACCCAGTACTTC. Amino acids: CASSQAGTEGETQYF. The chain employs TRBV4-1 and TRBJ2-5; TRBD2 is a possible D gene (6 bases). This CDR3 has 15 amino acids. V gave up 1 base and J gave up 4 bases, with 13 bases separating them. The germline V gene has CDR1 MGHRA and CDR2 YSYEKL.

This clone has only one observation. The V gene is TRBV6-1, the J gene TRBJ2-1, with 7 bases matching TRBD1. This CDR3 is 14 amino acids long. Per germline, CDR1 MNHNS and CDR2 SASEGT. The V segment lost 9 bases and the J segment 2 bases; nucleotides outside the gene matches: 7. The DNA for the CDR3 is TGTGCCAGTTTCCGGGACAGAGCCTACAATGAGCAGTTCTTC. This sequence encodes CASFRDRAYNEQFF.

The chain joins TRBV9 to TRBJ1-3; 7 bases map to TRBD1. V shed 3 bases, J shed 0 bases, and the junction held 6 bases outside the gene matches. This CDR3 has 16 amino acids. Per the germline V gene, CDR1 is SGDLS and CDR2 is YYNGEE. The CDR3 nucleotides read TGTGCCAGCAGCGAGACAGGGTTGGTCTCTGGAAACACCATATATTTT. Residues: CASSETGLVSGNTIYF.

As for this clone: Mismatch with germline at one junction end may stem from a read error. The J gene is TRBJ1-2, the V gene TRBV10-2; TRBD1 agrees at 12 bases. Germline CDR1 and CDR2: WSHSY and SAAADI. CDR3 size: 11 residues. This chain's CDR3 is CASSEGTGGIF. As DNA, the CDR3 is TGCGCCAGCAGTGAGGGGACAGGGGGCATCTTC.

The table lists this clone with a count of one. The chain carries TRBV20-1 and TRBJ2-3; no clear D gene. The CDR3 sequence is 10 residues long. Trimming removed 6 bases from V and 6 bases from J, with 7 bases in between. Germline CDR1 reads DFQATT; CDR2 reads SNEGSKA (reference sequence). Here the CDR3 DNA reads TGCAGTGCACATTTGGATACGCAGTATTTT. As protein: CSAHLDTQYF.

The CDR3 loop is CASSPQRTANTGELFF. As DNA, the CDR3 is TGTGCCAGCTCACCTCAACGGACAGCGAACACCGGGGAGCTGTTTTTT. The chain is built from TRBV18 and TRBJ2-2; perhaps TRBD1 as D (6 bases). V shed 3 bases and J shed 0 bases, with 11 bases lying between them. The germline V gene has CDR1 KGHSH and CDR2 LQKENI. The CDR3 loop spans 16 amino acids.

The rearrangement uses TRBV6-5 and TRBJ1-1; unclear D gene. This CDR3 is built from 12 residues. CDR1 and CDR2 from the germline V gene are MNHEY and SVGAGI. Trimming stripped 6 bases from V and 7 bases from J, with 12 bases between. Here the CDR3 reads CASSPHGDEAFF. In nucleotides, the CDR3 is TGTGCCAGCAGCCCACACGGGGATGAAGCTTTCTTT.

The rearrangement uses TRBV19 and TRBJ2-2; D is possibly TRBD1 (6 bases). The germline V gene encodes CDR1 LNHDA and CDR2 SQIVND (reference sequence). Between the trimmed V and J ends, which lost 7 bases and 3 bases, there was a span of 24 bases. The CDR3 consists of 18 residues. The CDR3 loop reads CASTEGLGQGKDTGELFF. CDR3 DNA: TGTGCCAGTACCGAAGGTCTCGGGCAGGGGAAAGACACCGGGGAGCTGTTTTTT.

The CDR3: CASSVDWGVSYEQYF. Here the CDR3 DNA reads TGTGCCAGCAGCGTAGACTGGGGGGTATCCTACGAGCAGTACTTC. V usage is TRBV6-1 and J usage is TRBJ2-7; perhaps TRBD2 as D (6 bases). CDR1 is MNHNS and CDR2 is SASEGT in the germline V gene. The CDR3 has 15 residues. The ends were cut back, 6 bases at V and 1 base at J, with 16 bases in the middle.

This chain links TRBV2 with TRBJ1-6, with 8 bases identical to TRBD1. The CDR3 is made up of 15 amino acids. After removal of 5 bases from V and 7 bases from J, the junction contained 7 bases not matched to a gene. The germline gives CDR1 SNHLY, CDR2 FYNNEI. CDR3 loop: CASSNAGGGNSPLHF. The CDR3 coding sequence is TGTGCCAGCAGTAATGCAGGGGGCGGCAATTCACCCCTCCACTTT.

This chain uses TRBV6-5 with TRBJ2-2, with 8 bases identical to TRBD2. CDR3 length: 13 amino acids. Germline CDR1 reads MNHEY; CDR2 reads SVGAGI. The junction had 3 bases not matched to a gene; V was cut back by 8 bases and J by 4 bases. Written as DNA, the CDR3 is TGTGCCAGCCTCGGGGGGGGCACCGGGGAGCTGTTTTTT. This gives the protein CASLGGGTGELFF.

The rearrangement links TRBV5-1 to TRBJ2-3; 8 bases match TRBD2. Germline CDR1 reads SGHRS; CDR2 reads YFSETQ. This CDR3 is 15 amino acids long. Unmatched junction bases numbered 10, after V lost 4 bases and J lost 6 bases. The chain's CDR3 is CASSLGTRSFDTQYF. The CDR3 DNA is TGCGCCAGCAGCCTCGGGACTAGGTCATTTGATACGCAGTATTTT.

The chain couples TRBV7-2 to TRBJ1-5; D perhaps matches TRBD1 (5 bases). CDR3 length equals 13 residues. V shed 9 bases and J shed 5 bases, with 14 bases lying between them. Germline CDR1 reads SGHTA; CDR2 reads FQGNSA. CDR3 loop: CASAGNGHQPQHF. The CDR3 coding sequence is TGTGCCAGTGCAGGGAATGGGCATCAGCCCCAGCATTTT. Based on the CDR3 plus reference TRBV7-2 and TRBJ1-5, the full variable domain is GAGVSQSPSNKVTEKGKDVELRCDPISGHTALYWYRQSLGQGLEFLIYFQGNSAPDKSGLPSDRFSAERTGGSVSTLTIQRTQQEDSAVYLCASAGNGHQPQHFGDGTRLSIL.

The chain joins TRBV30 to TRBJ2-7, with a weak D call TRBD1 (6 bases). The CDR3 extends over 12 amino acids. V was cut by 2 bases and J by 5 bases, with 10 bases left in between. Germline V gene lookup returns CDR1 GTSNPN and CDR2 SVGIG (reference sequence). The CDR3 region has the DNA TGTGCCTGGAGTAGGGGGATCCACGAGCAGTACTTC. Translated, it gives CAWSRGIHEQYF.

With regard to this clone: An end of the junction does not agree with germline; a read error may underlie this. V is TRBV7-7 and J is TRBJ2-5; 11 bases are shared with TRBD2. The germline V gene encodes CDR1 SSHAT and CDR2 FNYEAQ (reference sequence). The CDR3 extends over 14 amino acids. CDR3 amino acids: CASSLAGGRETQYF. The CDR3 DNA follows: TGTGCTAGCAGCTTAGCGGGGGGGCGAGAGACCCAGTACTTC.

The chain uses TRBV5-1 and TRBJ1-4; 10 bases agree with TRBD1. The CDR3 consists of 15 residues. The junction had 4 bases not matched to a gene; V was cut back by 4 bases and J by 4 bases. The germline CDR1 and CDR2 sequences are SGHRS and YFSETQ. CDR3 DNA: TGCGCCAGCAGCAAACGGACAGGGGGTAATGAAAAACTGTTTTTT. It encodes CASSKRTGGNEKLFF.

The rearrangement links TRBV5-5 to TRBJ2-7; D is uncertain. The CDR3 has 15 residues. V lost 2 bases and J 0 bases, leaving 12 bases between the germline ends. Germline-derived CDR1 and CDR2 are SGHKS and YYEKEE (reference sequence). The CDR3: CASSLLRQSSYEQYF. DNA for the CDR3: TGTGCCAGCAGCTTATTGAGGCAGAGCTCCTACGAGCAGTACTTC.

The chain carries TRBV7-2 and TRBJ2-3; D possibly corresponds to TRBD1 (5 bases). V was trimmed by 6 bases and J by 4 bases, leaving 8 bases between them. The CDR3 is made up of 12 amino acids. Germline V gives CDR1 SGHTA, CDR2 FQGNSA. The CDR3 reads CASRQGADTQYF. The CDR3, as DNA: TGTGCCAGCAGGCAGGGCGCAGATACGCAGTATTTT.

Remarks on this clone: This CDR3 is also generated by other DNA sequences in the sample. This chain links TRBV6-1 with TRBJ2-5; 11 positions match TRBD2. V shed 5 bases, J shed 5 bases, and the junction held 7 bases outside the gene matches. Germline V gene data show CDR1 as MNHNS and CDR2 as SASEGT. The CDR3 has 15 amino acids. DNA for the CDR3: TGTGCCAGCAGTATTAGCGGGGGGGCCGTGGAGACCCAGTACTTC. Protein: CASSISGGAVETQYF.

The J gene is TRBJ1-1, the V gene TRBV19, with 8 bases lining up with TRBD1. This CDR3 has 15 amino acids. Germline V lookup: CDR1 LNHDA, CDR2 SQIVND (reference sequence). Trimming removed 6 bases from V and 0 bases from J; junction bases left unmatched: 6. The CDR3 region is CASRSGTGLNTEAFF. CDR3 nucleotides: TGTGCCAGTAGGAGCGGGACAGGTTTGAACACTGAAGCTTTCTTT.

This chain connects TRBV11-2 to TRBJ1-3, with D unclear. Looked up from germline, CDR1 is SGHAT and CDR2 is FQNNGV. V dropped 4 bases and J dropped 1 base, with 17 bases sitting between them. There are 17 residues in the CDR3. The CDR3 DNA follows: TGTGCCAGCAGCTCAAGAGCCGCGGGTGCGTCTGGAAACACCATATATTTT. This gives the protein CASSSRAAGASGNTIYF.

The J gene is TRBJ1-2, the V gene TRBV7-2, with D unresolved. CDR3 length equals 15 residues. Germline CDR1 and CDR2: SGHTA and FQGNSA. V lost 5 bases and J 3 bases, leaving 16 bases between the germline ends. The CDR3 bases are TGTGCCAGCAGCCCGTTCTCCTTAGGAGACTATGGCTACACCTTC. Residues: CASSPFSLGDYGYTF.

V gene TRBV30 combines with J gene TRBJ1-4; D unclear. Trimming cost V 2 bases and J 3 bases, with 13 bases left between them. The length of the CDR3 is 15 residues. Germline V gene lookup returns CDR1 GTSNPN and CDR2 SVGIG (reference sequence). This CDR3 is CAWSSPGGSNEKLFF. The CDR3 DNA reads as TGTGCCTGGAGTTCGCCGGGAGGGTCTAATGAAAAACTGTTTTTT.

The chain uses TRBV7-2 and TRBJ2-7; a possible D gene is TRBD1 (6 bases). V gave up 7 bases and J gave up 1 base, with 11 bases separating them. This CDR3 is 13 amino acids long. Per the germline V gene, CDR1 is SGHTA and CDR2 is FQGNSA. The CDR3 sequence: CASTAGASYEQYF. CDR3 nucleotides: TGTGCCAGCACGGCAGGGGCATCCTACGAGCAGTACTTC.

The rearrangement uses TRBV2 and TRBJ2-6; tentative D call: TRBD1 (5 bases). V was trimmed by 10 bases and J by 0 bases, leaving 13 bases between them. This CDR3 spans 15 amino acids. CDR1 is SNHLY and CDR2 is FYNNEI in the germline V gene. CDR3 region: CATRLGVSGANVLTF. DNA for the CDR3: TGTGCCACCCGGCTAGGGGTCTCTGGGGCCAACGTCCTGACTTTC.

CDR3 sequence reads: CASSLTGRTGGYNEQFF. The CDR3 DNA is TGCGCCAGCAGCTTGACTGGGCGGACAGGGGGTTACAATGAGCAGTTCTTC. This chain connects TRBV5-1 to TRBJ2-1; 10 bases agree with TRBD1. The CDR3 is 17 amino acids. Germline assignment: CDR1 SGHRS and CDR2 YFSETQ. The V and J ends lost 1 base and 4 bases, in that order; junction bases with no gene match: 8.